The 7 T cell receptor beta chains below come from one sample, sequenced in a study of blood T cell repertoires in COVID-19. Profiled with immunoSEQ multiplex PCR; TCRdb holds only in-frame clones, not every one. This sample yields 450,000 to 500,000 clones, of which roughly nine tenths are seen a single time; 8.3% belongs to the top ten. The sample comprised PBMCs or T cells enriched from blood (not recorded which). The receptors derive from a woman aged 60-75 years who had recovered from COVID-19.

The gene calls are TRBV23-1 and TRBJ2-3; 8 nucleotides agree with TRBD1. TRBV23-1 is classed as an ORF, of uncertain function. With V trimmed by 7 bases and J by 6 bases, 21 bases remained unmatched. The CDR3 runs to 18 residues. CDR3 nucleotides: TGCGCCAGCACCCTTCATCTGGCGGGCACAGGGGGTGAGGATACGCAGTATTTT. Its protein is CASTLHLAGTGGEDTQYF.

This chain uses TRBV27 with TRBJ1-1; 7 bases are shared with TRBD1. The CDR3 sequence is 14 residues long. With V trimmed by 0 bases and J by 12 bases, 10 bases remained unmatched. CDR1 and CDR2 (germline): MNHEY, SMNVEV (reference sequence). The DNA for the CDR3 is TGTGCCAGCAGTTTATCGTCTGGAGGGGGCGTTTCTTTCTTT. Amino acids: CASSLSSGGGVSFF.

This rearrangement joins TRBV10-1 to TRBJ2-5, with D hard to call. This CDR3 contains 15 residues. Trimming removed 6 bases from V and 1 base from J, with 15 bases in between. The V gene's germline CDR1 is WNHNN and CDR2 SYGVQD (reference sequence). CDR3 protein: CASSRPGIVQETQYF. CDR3 coding DNA: TGCGCCAGCAGCCGTCCGGGTATAGTCCAAGAGACCCAGTACTTC.

The chain combines TRBV24-1 with TRBJ2-3, with TRBD2 matching 15 bases. This CDR3 spans 17 amino acids. Per the germline V gene, CDR1 is KGHDR and CDR2 is SFDVKD. With V trimmed by 3 bases and J by 5 bases, 5 bases remained unmatched. In nucleotides, the CDR3 is TGTGCCACCAGTGATGGACTAGCGGGGGGGCCCGGAGATACGCAGTATTTT. Its translation is CATSDGLAGGPGDTQYF.

The chain couples TRBV19 to TRBJ2-1; TRBD1 agrees at 9 bases. The CDR3 covers 14 residues. The junction had 6 bases not matched to a gene; V was cut back by 6 bases and J by 6 bases. CDR1 is LNHDA, CDR2 SQIVND, per germline (reference sequence). CDR3 amino acids: CASSRTGEFNEQFF. The CDR3 DNA follows: TGTGCCAGTAGCAGGACAGGGGAGTTCAATGAGCAGTTCTTC.

The rearrangement joins TRBV24-1 to TRBJ1-3; D is ambiguous. This CDR3 has 14 amino acids. Trimming removed 3 bases from V and 0 bases from J, with 5 bases in between. The germline gives CDR1 KGHDR, CDR2 SFDVKD. The CDR3 spells CATSDGSSGNTIYF. CDR3 DNA sequence: TGTGCCACCAGTGATGGGAGCTCTGGAAACACCATATATTTT.

The DNA of the CDR3 is TGTGCCAGCAGTTTACTTCCAACAGGGGGCAATCAGCCCCAGCATTTT. Translating it yields CASSLLPTGGNQPQHF. The chain links TRBV27 to TRBJ1-5; 7 bases fit TRBD1. Germline V gene lookup returns CDR1 MNHEY and CDR2 SMNVEV (reference sequence). This CDR3 comprises 16 residues. Trimming took 2 bases from V and 2 from J; bases not matched to a gene: 6.